These 12 T cell receptor beta chains were sequenced from one sample in a study of cytomegalovirus exposure and HLA in healthy donors. The PCR ran on 60 Vbeta and 13 Jbeta primers. The data were produced by immunoSEQ multiplex PCR, yet TCRdb's version contains in-frame clones alone and is incomplete. The sample yields about 100,000 clones, about 70% seen once. The sequencing input was PBMCs. These receptors originate from a woman aged 18-35 years in good health and CMV-seropositive.

The rearrangement joins TRBV7-2 to TRBJ1-3, with TRBD1 as a possible D gene (6 bases). Between the trimmed V and J ends, which lost 5 bases and 2 bases, there was a span of 19 bases. This CDR3 is built from 17 residues. CDR1 is SGHTA and CDR2 is FQGNSA in the germline V gene. The CDR3 coding sequence is TGTGCCAGCAGCCCGCCGCCGGGACAAATAACTGGAAACACCATATATTTT. Protein: CASSPPPGQITGNTIYF. Variable domain in full (rest from reference TRBV7-2 and TRBJ1-3): GAGVSQSPSNKVTEKGKDVELRCDPISGHTALYWYRQSLGQGLEFLIYFQGNSAPDKSGLPSDRFSAERTGGSVSTLTIQRTQQEDSAVYLCASSPPPGQITGNTIYFGEGSWLTVV.

This clone was found a few times. The chain links TRBV11-2 to TRBJ2-5, with 8 nucleotides matching TRBD2. The CDR3 runs 16 residues. The V segment lost 6 bases and the J segment 1 base; nucleotides outside the gene matches: 10. CDR1 is SGHAT, CDR2 FQNNGV, per germline. DNA for the CDR3: TGTGCCAGCAGGCGCGGTCGGGGGGGACCCCAAGAGACCCAGTACTTC. Its protein product is CASRRGRGGPQETQYF.

This sequence joins TRBV18 and TRBJ2-1; 10 bases are a match to TRBD2. CDR3 size: 16 residues. V lost 0 bases, J lost 3 bases, and 2 bases stayed unmatched. Germline CDR1 and CDR2: KGHSH and LQKENI. The CDR3 DNA is TGTGCCAGCTCACCACCGTTAGCGGGAGGCTACAATGAGCAGTTCTTC. This sequence encodes CASSPPLAGGYNEQFF. Complete variable domain (other parts from reference TRBV18 and TRBJ2-1): NAGVMQNPRHLVRRRGQEARLRCSPMKGHSHVYWYRQLPEEGLKFMVYLQKENIIDESGMPKERFSAEFPKEGPSILRIQQVVRGDSAAYFCASSPPLAGGYNEQFFGPGTRLTVL.

The genes are TRBV7-2 and TRBJ2-2; 12 nucleotides agree with TRBD2. With V trimmed by 9 bases and J by 5 bases, 10 bases remained unmatched. The CDR3 runs 16 residues. In germline, CDR1 is SGHTA, CDR2 FQGNSA. The CDR3, as DNA: TGTGCCAGTACGCTAGCGGGAGGGCGTATTACCGGGGAGCTGTTTTTT. Its protein is CASTLAGGRITGELFF.

This clone showed up just a few times. The chain combines TRBV19 with TRBJ2-2, with 7 positions matching TRBD2. The CDR3 loop spans 15 amino acids. Germline-derived CDR1 and CDR2 are LNHDA and SQIVND (reference sequence). The junction had 4 bases not matched to a gene; V was cut back by 4 bases and J by 2 bases. The CDR3 sequence is CASSKGTINTGELFF. CDR3 nucleotide sequence: TGTGCCAGTAGTAAAGGGACTATTAACACCGGGGAGCTGTTTTTT.

The rearrangement joins TRBV30 to TRBJ2-5, with D perhaps matching TRBD1 (5 bases). Germline values: CDR1 GTSNPN, CDR2 SVGIG (reference sequence). This CDR3 is built from 15 residues. The germline V and J ends were trimmed by 0 bases and 1 base, with 12 bases remaining between them. The CDR3 region has the DNA TGTGCCTGGAGTGTAGGGGTCAGCCCCCAAGAGACCCAGTACTTC. This encodes CAWSVGVSPQETQYF.

The V and J genes are TRBV25-1 and TRBJ2-3, with unresolved D. Trimming took 5 bases from V and 6 from J, leaving 18 bases between them. Germline-derived CDR1 and CDR2 are MGHDK and SYGVNS. CDR3 size: 15 residues. The CDR3 DNA reads TGTGCCAGCAGTAGAGATGAGGCTTCTGCGGATACGCAGTATTTT. It encodes CASSRDEASADTQYF.

J is TRBJ1-2 and V is TRBV27; 10 nucleotides agree with TRBD1. Trimming removed 6 bases from V and 5 bases from J; junction bases left unmatched: 6. This CDR3 contains 14 residues. Germline CDR1 is MNHEY and CDR2 is SMNVEV (reference sequence). The CDR3, as DNA: TGTGCCAGCAGGGGGACAGGGGATTTGTATGGCTACACCTTC. This gives the protein CASRGTGDLYGYTF.

The chain links TRBV29-1 to TRBJ2-1; 8 bases align to TRBD2. Losses at the gene ends were 1 base for V and 1 base for J; bases not matched to a gene: 3. The CDR3 consists of 15 residues. Germline CDR1 SQVTM, CDR2 ANQGSEA. The CDR3, as DNA: TGCAGCGTTGAAGGGCGGGAGGTATCCTACAATGAGCAGTTCTTC. The encoded protein is CSVEGREVSYNEQFF.

V and J are TRBV5-1 and TRBJ2-5; 7 nucleotides line up with TRBD1. The CDR3 is 16 residues long. Losses at the gene ends were 0 bases for V and 6 bases for J; bases not matched to a gene: 11. The germline gives CDR1 SGHRS, CDR2 YFSETQ. CDR3 in DNA: TGCGCCAGCAGCTTGGCGGCTAGTCGGGACAGTCAGACCCAGTACTTC. Translating it yields CASSLAASRDSQTQYF.

The chain combines TRBV5-1 with TRBJ1-6; unclear D gene. Trimming cost V 4 bases and J 3 bases, with 8 bases left between them. The CDR3 contains 14 residues. Germline CDR1 is SGHRS and CDR2 is YFSETQ. Here the CDR3 DNA reads TGCGCCAGCAGCCTGGACGGCTATAATTCACCCCTCCACTTT. As protein: CASSLDGYNSPLHF.

This rearrangement joins TRBV18 to TRBJ2-3; 8 bases map to TRBD1. The CDR3 consists of 17 residues. Germline lookup yields CDR1 KGHSH and CDR2 LQKENI. Unmatched junction bases numbered 9, after V lost 2 bases and J lost 2 bases. CDR3 DNA: TGTGCCAGCTCACCATGGAGGGAGACAGGGGACACAGATACGCAGTATTTT. Translated: CASSPWRETGDTDTQYF.